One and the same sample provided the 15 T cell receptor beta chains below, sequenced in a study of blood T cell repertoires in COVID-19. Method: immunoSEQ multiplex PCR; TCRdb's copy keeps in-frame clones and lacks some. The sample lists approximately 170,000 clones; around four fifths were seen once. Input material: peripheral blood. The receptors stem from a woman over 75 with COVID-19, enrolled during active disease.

In DNA form, the CDR3 reads TGTGCCAGCAGCTCCGGACAGGGGCGAGGTTCACCCCTCCACTTT. It is translated as CASSSGQGRGSPLHF. The J gene is TRBJ1-6, the V gene TRBV5-6, with 9 nucleotides matching TRBD1. Trimming at V came to 3 bases and at J to 9 bases, leaving 7 bases not matched to a gene. Germline V gene data show CDR1 as SGHDT and CDR2 as YYEEEE. There are 15 residues in the CDR3.

The CDR3 reads CASTQKPGQRNQPQHF. DNA for the CDR3: TGTGCCAGCACCCAAAAACCGGGACAGAGGAATCAGCCCCAGCATTTT. The chain recombines TRBV27 with TRBJ1-5; 7 nucleotides agree with TRBD1. The germline gives CDR1 MNHEY, CDR2 SMNVEV (reference sequence). The CDR3 loop spans 16 amino acids. V was pared by 7 bases and J by 4 bases, with 13 bases of the junction left unmatched.

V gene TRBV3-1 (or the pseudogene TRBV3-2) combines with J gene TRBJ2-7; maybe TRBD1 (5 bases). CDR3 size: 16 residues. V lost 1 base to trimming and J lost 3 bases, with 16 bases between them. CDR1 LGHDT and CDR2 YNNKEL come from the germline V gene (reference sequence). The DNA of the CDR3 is TGTGCCAGCAGCCAAGGGACACCCCTCCTCAGCTACGAGCAGTACTTC. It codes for CASSQGTPLLSYEQYF.

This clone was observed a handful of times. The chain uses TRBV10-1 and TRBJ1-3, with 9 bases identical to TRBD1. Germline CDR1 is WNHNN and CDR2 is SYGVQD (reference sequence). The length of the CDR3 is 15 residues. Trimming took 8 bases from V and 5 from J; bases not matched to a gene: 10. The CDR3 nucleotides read TGCGCCAGCCGGCGTGGGGACAGGGTGAGAAACACCATATATTTT. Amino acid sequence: CASRRGDRVRNTIYF.

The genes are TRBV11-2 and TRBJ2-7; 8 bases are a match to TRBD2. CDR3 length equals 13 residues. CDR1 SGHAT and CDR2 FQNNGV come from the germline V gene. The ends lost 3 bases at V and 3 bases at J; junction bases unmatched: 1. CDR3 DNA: TGTGCCAGCAGCTTCGGGGGGGGCTACGAGCAGTACTTC. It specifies CASSFGGGYEQYF.

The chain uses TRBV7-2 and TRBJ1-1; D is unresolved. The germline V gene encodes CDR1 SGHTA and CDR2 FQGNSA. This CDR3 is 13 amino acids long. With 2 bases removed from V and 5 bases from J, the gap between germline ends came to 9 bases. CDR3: CASSLYGRTEAFF. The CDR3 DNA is TGTGCCAGCAGCTTATACGGGAGAACTGAAGCTTTCTTT.

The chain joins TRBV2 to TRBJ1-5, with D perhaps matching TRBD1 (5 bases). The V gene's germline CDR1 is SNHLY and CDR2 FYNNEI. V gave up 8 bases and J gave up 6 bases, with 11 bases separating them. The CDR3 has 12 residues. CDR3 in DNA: TGTGCCAGCTCGGGACTGGGTCAGCCCCAGCATTTT. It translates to CASSGLGQPQHF. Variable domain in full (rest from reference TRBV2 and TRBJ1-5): EPEVTQTPSHQVTQMGQEVILRCVPISNHLYFYWYRQILGQKVEFLVSFYNNEISEKSEIFDDQFSVERPDGSNFTLKIRSTKLEDSAMYFCASSGLGQPQHFGDGTRLSIL.

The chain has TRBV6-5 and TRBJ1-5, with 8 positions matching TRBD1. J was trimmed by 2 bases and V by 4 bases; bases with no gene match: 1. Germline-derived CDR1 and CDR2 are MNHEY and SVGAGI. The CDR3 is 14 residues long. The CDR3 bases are TGTGCCAGCAGTTTGACAGGGGGCAATCAGCCCCAGCATTTT. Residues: CASSLTGGNQPQHF.

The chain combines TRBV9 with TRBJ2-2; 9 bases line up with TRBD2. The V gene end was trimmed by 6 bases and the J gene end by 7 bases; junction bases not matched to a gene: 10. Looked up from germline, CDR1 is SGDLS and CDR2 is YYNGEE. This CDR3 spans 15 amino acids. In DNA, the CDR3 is TGTGCCAGCAAACGGGGACTAGCTAACGTCGGGGAGCTGTTTTTT. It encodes CASKRGLANVGELFF.

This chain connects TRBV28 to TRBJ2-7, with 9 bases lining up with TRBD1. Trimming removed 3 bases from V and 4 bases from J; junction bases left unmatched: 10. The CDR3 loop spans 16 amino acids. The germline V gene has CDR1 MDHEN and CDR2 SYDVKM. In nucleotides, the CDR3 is TGTGCCAGCAGTTTGGCCGCCGGGACAGGGAGGTACGAGCAGTACTTC. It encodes CASSLAAGTGRYEQYF.

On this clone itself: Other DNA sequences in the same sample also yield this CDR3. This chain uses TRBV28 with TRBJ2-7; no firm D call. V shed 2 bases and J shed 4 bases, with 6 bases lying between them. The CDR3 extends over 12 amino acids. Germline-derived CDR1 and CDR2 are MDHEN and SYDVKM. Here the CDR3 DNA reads TGTGCCAGCAGTTTACCACTATACGAGCAGTACTTC. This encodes CASSLPLYEQYF.

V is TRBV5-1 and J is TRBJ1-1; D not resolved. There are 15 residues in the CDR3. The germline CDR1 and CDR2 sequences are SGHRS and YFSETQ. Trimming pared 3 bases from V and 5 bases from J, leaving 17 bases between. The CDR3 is CASSSPGLPGTEAFF. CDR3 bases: TGCGCCAGCAGCTCCCCCGGACTGCCGGGGACTGAAGCTTTCTTT.

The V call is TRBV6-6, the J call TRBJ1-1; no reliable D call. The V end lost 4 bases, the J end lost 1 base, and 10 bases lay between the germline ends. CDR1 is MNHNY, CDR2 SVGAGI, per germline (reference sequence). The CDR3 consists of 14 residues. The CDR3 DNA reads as TGTGCCAGCAGTTCCCCGGGAGGGAACACTGAAGCTTTCTTT. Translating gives CASSSPGGNTEAFF.

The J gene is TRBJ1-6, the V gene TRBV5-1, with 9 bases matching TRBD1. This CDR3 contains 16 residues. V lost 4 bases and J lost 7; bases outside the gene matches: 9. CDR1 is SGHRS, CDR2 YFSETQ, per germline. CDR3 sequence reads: CASSARVGTGNSPLHF. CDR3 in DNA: TGCGCCAGCAGCGCTAGGGTCGGGACAGGGAATTCACCCCTCCACTTT.

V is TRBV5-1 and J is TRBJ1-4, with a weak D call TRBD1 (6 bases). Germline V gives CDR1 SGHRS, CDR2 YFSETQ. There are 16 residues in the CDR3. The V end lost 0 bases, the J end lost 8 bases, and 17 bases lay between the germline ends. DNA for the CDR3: TGCGCCAGCAGCTTGGGGACAGCGGGGGGGAAAGAAAAACTGTTTTTT. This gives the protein CASSLGTAGGKEKLFF.